Listed here is a single TCR beta chain. This entry belongs to a study of blood T cell repertoires in COVID-19. The repertoire was sequenced with immunoSEQ multiplex PCR; TCRdb's copy has only in-frame clones and lacks some. The top ten hold approximately 10% of the sample, which has roughly 150,000 clones, roughly 84% seen once. The CDR3 contains 15 residues. The germline V gene encodes CDR1 SGHDN and CDR2 FVKESK. Germline trimming cut 4 bases from V and 5 bases from J; bases unmatched to any gene: 7. Source material: peripheral blood. The chain recombines TRBV14 with TRBJ1-2; the match to TRBD1 covers 10 bases. The clonotype comes from a woman of 80 years or more with active or convalescent COVID-19. CDR3 protein: CASSRGTGDFYGYTF. The CDR3, as DNA: TGTGCCAGCAGCCGCGGGACAGGGGATTTTTATGGCTACACCTTC. The full variable domain, its missing parts supplied by reference TRBV14 and TRBJ1-2, is EAGVTQFPSHSVIEKGQTVTLRCDPISGHDNLYWYRRVMGKEIKFLLHFVKESKQDESGMPNNRFLAERTGGTYSTLKVQPAELEDSGVYFCASSRGTGDFYGYTFGSGTRLTVV.